Sequencing of this T cell receptor (beta chain) was carried out in a study of cytomegalovirus exposure and HLA in healthy donors. Produced via immunoSEQ multiplex PCR; TCRdb's table is partial and in-frame only. The repertoire holds about 160,000 clones, with approximately 89% as singletons. Turning to this clone: The antigen is unknown.

The donors were part of the validation cohort, which consisted of more than 90 subjects and was separate from the first cohort of about 720 subjects. Study results and limitations: A later analysis found first-cohort TCR clusters tended to co-occur in the 90 to 150 validation repertoires. The study flagged about 150 TCR beta chains as cytomegalovirus-associated.

The V and J ends lost 0 bases and 2 bases, in that order; junction bases with no gene match: 3. CDR3 size: 15 residues. Germline loops: CDR1 LGHNA, CDR2 YNFKEQ. Sequenced input: PBMCs. This chain uses TRBV4-2 with TRBJ2-7; 8 bases are shared with TRBD2. The clonotype comes from a man younger than 35 in good health and CMV-seropositive. As DNA, the CDR3 is TGTGCCAGCAGCCAAGAGAATAGCGGGGCCTACGAGCAGTACTTC. It specifies CASSQENSGAYEQYF.